These 9 T cell receptor beta chains were all obtained from the same sample, sequenced in a study of blood T cell repertoires in COVID-19. Repertoires were generated with immunoSEQ multiplex PCR, while TCRdb's copy carries only in-frame clones and drops some. The sample holds roughly 46,000 clones, around nine tenths seen once. The sample was peripheral blood. These receptors all come from a human donor with active COVID-19. The donor label of this sample is uncertain.

This clone was seen a single time. CDR3 region: CASSLGWEQGHGYTF. Here the CDR3 DNA reads TGCGCCAGCAGTCTGGGCTGGGAACAGGGTCATGGCTACACCTTC. The chain couples TRBV5-1 to TRBJ1-2; D might be TRBD1 (6 bases). V dropped 5 bases and J dropped 6 bases, with 20 bases sitting between them. The CDR3 covers 15 residues. Germline assignment: CDR1 SGHRS and CDR2 YFSETQ.

The V call is TRBV20-1, the J call TRBJ2-5, with 9 nucleotides matching TRBD2. This CDR3 contains 11 residues. CDR1 is DFQATT and CDR2 is SNEGSKA in the germline V gene (reference sequence). J gave up 13 bases and V 3 bases, and 6 bases lay outside the gene matches. The CDR3 region has the DNA TGCAGTGCTAGGGCCCTAGCGGGATTGTACTTC. It is translated as CSARALAGLYF.

The V gene is TRBV5-1, the J gene TRBJ2-1; possible D gene TRBD2, 7 bases. CDR3 length equals 23 residues. Germline-derived CDR1 and CDR2 are SGHRS and YFSETQ. V was shortened by 5 bases and J by 3 bases, with 39 bases between the two germline ends. CDR3 sequence (DNA): TGCGCCAGCAGAGGGGGGGAAATGAGCGAGAGAGTGGACCCGAGCAGATACTACAATGAGCAGTTCTTC. It translates to CASRGGEMSERVDPSRYYNEQFF.

The chain employs TRBV28 and TRBJ2-7; D ambiguous. Germline CDR1 and CDR2: MDHEN and SYDVKM. CDR3 length: 14 amino acids. The V end lost 2 bases, the J end lost 3 bases, and 11 bases lay between the germline ends. The CDR3 nucleotides are TGTGCCAGCAGTTTAGCGGCTTTCGGCTACGAGCAGTACTTC. Its translation is CASSLAAFGYEQYF.

This sequence joins TRBV6-2 or TRBV6-3 and TRBJ2-1; TRBD2 aligns across 7 bases. The CDR3 consists of 14 residues. From germline, CDR1 is MNHEY and CDR2 SVGEGT. Trimming at V came to 2 bases and at J to 7 bases, leaving 5 bases not matched to a gene. The CDR3 loop is CASSYLGGINEQFF. The CDR3 DNA follows: TGTGCCAGCAGTTACCTCGGGGGGATAAATGAGCAGTTCTTC.

The rearrangement uses TRBV6-5 and TRBJ2-7; D gene uncertain. The V and J ends lost 5 bases and 6 bases respectively, with 11 bases between them. The length of the CDR3 is 12 residues. From germline, CDR1 is MNHEY and CDR2 SVGAGI. The CDR3 sequence is CASSQTRSEQYF. The CDR3 DNA sequence: TGTGCCAGCAGTCAGACTCGAAGCGAGCAGTACTTC.

The chain joins TRBV2 to TRBJ2-2; D ambiguous. With 6 bases removed from V and 2 bases from J, the gap between germline ends came to 10 bases. Germline lookup yields CDR1 SNHLY and CDR2 FYNNEI. The CDR3 is 14 amino acids. The CDR3 is CASRNRLNTGELFF. In DNA, the CDR3 is TGTGCCAGCAGAAATAGACTCAACACCGGGGAGCTGTTTTTT. Drawing the rest from reference TRBV2 and TRBJ2-2, the complete variable domain is EPEVTQTPSHQVTQMGQEVILRCVPISNHLYFYWYRQILGQKVEFLVSFYNNEISEKSEIFDDQFSVERPDGSNFTLKIRSTKLEDSAMYFCASRNRLNTGELFFGEGSRLTVL.

The chain is built from TRBV5-1 and TRBJ2-2; 9 bases fit TRBD2. This CDR3 is built from 16 residues. Germline CDR1 is SGHRS and CDR2 is YFSETQ. The ends lost 0 bases at V and 7 bases at J; junction bases unmatched: 7. The CDR3 is CASSLVGSGSIGELFF. The DNA of the CDR3 is TGCGCCAGCAGCTTGGTTGGTAGCGGGAGTATCGGGGAGCTGTTTTTT.

This clone was seen more than once but under ten times. This sequence joins TRBV30 and TRBJ1-6; 8 bases map to TRBD1. The CDR3 spans 15 residues. The ends lost 3 bases at V and 7 bases at J; junction bases unmatched: 8. Per germline, CDR1 GTSNPN and CDR2 SVGIG (reference sequence). In DNA, the CDR3 is TGTGCCTGGAGCCCTACAGGGGGAGTAAATTCACCCCTCCACTTT. This codes for CAWSPTGGVNSPLHF.